Each of the 29 T cell receptor beta chains below was sequenced from the same sample in a study of blood T cell repertoires in COVID-19. TCRdb keeps only in-frame clones here, not all; method: immunoSEQ multiplex PCR. The sample contains 250,000 to 350,000 clones, 80% to 90% of which appear only once. The material sequenced was peripheral blood. These TCRs come from a woman in her fifties or sixties who had recovered from COVID-19.

The CDR3 spells CASSVETGSGNTIYF. CDR3 in DNA: TGTGCCAGCAGCGTAGAGACAGGGTCTGGAAACACCATATATTTT. The V call is TRBV9, the J call TRBJ1-3; the match to TRBD1 covers 7 bases. Germline V CDR1 and CDR2: SGDLS, YYNGEE. Germline trimming cut 0 bases from V and 1 base from J; bases unmatched to any gene: 1. The CDR3 runs 15 residues.

This chain connects TRBV4-3 to TRBJ2-1; 7 positions match TRBD2. Trimming cost V 2 bases and J 1 base; bases outside gene matches: 17. From germline, CDR1 is LGHNA and CDR2 YSLEER. The CDR3 extends over 20 amino acids. CDR3 protein: CASSQTFGAGVSQSYNEQFF. The CDR3 DNA is TGCGCCAGCAGCCAAACCTTTGGCGCGGGAGTATCACAATCCTACAATGAGCAGTTCTTC.

Only a few counts were recorded for this clone. The J gene is TRBJ2-7, the V gene TRBV5-1; weak D call: TRBD2 (6 bases). Per the germline V gene, CDR1 is SGHRS and CDR2 is YFSETQ. Deletions cut 0 bases from V and 6 bases from J, with 7 bases between. The CDR3 extends over 12 amino acids. The CDR3 here is CASSLAGGEQYF. For the CDR3, the DNA is TGCGCCAGCAGCTTGGCCGGGGGCGAGCAGTACTTC.

This chain links TRBV3-1 (or the pseudogene TRBV3-2) with TRBJ2-3; D gene uncertain. The CDR3 spans 15 residues. The V end was cut by 1 base, the J end by 1 base, with 9 bases between. CDR1 is LGHDT and CDR2 is YNNKEL in the germline V gene (reference sequence). The CDR3 DNA reads as TGTGCCAGCAGCCAAGGTTTCCTAGGCACAGATACGCAGTATTTT. This translates into CASSQGFLGTDTQYF.

The V gene is TRBV5-1, the J gene TRBJ1-2; TRBD1 matches at 7 bases. Looked up from germline, CDR1 is SGHRS and CDR2 is YFSETQ. CDR3 size: 14 residues. Trimming cost V 4 bases and J 7 bases; bases outside gene matches: 10. CDR3 in amino acids: CASSLERGLSGYTF. The CDR3 DNA reads as TGCGCCAGCAGCCTAGAGAGGGGGCTAAGTGGCTACACCTTC.

The chain combines TRBV19 with TRBJ2-1; 7 nucleotides match TRBD1. This CDR3 has 13 amino acids. The germline V gene encodes CDR1 LNHDA and CDR2 SQIVND (reference sequence). V dropped 3 bases and J dropped 13; count of bases not matched to a gene: 9. As DNA, the CDR3 is TGTGCCAGTAGTATGAGTGCCGGGACAGTACAGTTCTTC. Its protein is CASSMSAGTVQFF.

The V call is TRBV28, the J call TRBJ2-7; 8 bases fit TRBD1. V gave up 4 bases and J gave up 5 bases; unmatched junction bases: 4. Germline loops: CDR1 MDHEN, CDR2 SYDVKM. The CDR3 loop spans 13 amino acids. CDR3 sequence: CASSWTGMDEQYF. CDR3 coding DNA: TGTGCCAGCAGTTGGACAGGGATGGACGAGCAGTACTTC.

Concerning this clone: Other nucleotide sequences in the sample specify the same CDR3. The chain employs TRBV7-9 and TRBJ1-2; 8 bases are shared with TRBD1. Germline CDR1 reads SEHNR; CDR2 reads FQNEAQ (reference sequence). The V segment lost 5 bases and the J segment 2 bases; nucleotides outside the gene matches: 7. The CDR3 is 15 amino acids. The CDR3 loop is CASSLGTGLNYGYTF. As DNA, the CDR3 is TGTGCCAGCAGCCTGGGGACAGGCTTAAACTATGGCTACACCTTC. The variable domain in full, completed from reference TRBV7-9 and TRBJ1-2, reads DTGVSQNPRHKITKRGQNVTFRCDPISEHNRLYWYRQTLGQGPEFLTYFQNEAQLEKSRLLSDRFSAERPKGSFSTLEIQRTEQGDSAMYLCASSLGTGLNYGYTFGSGTRLTVV.

Only one count was recorded for this clone. The rearrangement uses TRBV6-2 or TRBV6-3 and TRBJ2-1; 10 bases are shared with TRBD2. The CDR3 runs to 15 residues. The ends lost 6 bases at V and 7 bases at J; junction bases unmatched: 9. Germline CDR1 reads MNHEY; CDR2 reads SVGEGT. As DNA, the CDR3 is TGTGCCAGCAGCGGTACTAGCGGGACCGGGAATGAGCAGTTCTTC. This codes for CASSGTSGTGNEQFF.

The chain recombines TRBV5-4 with TRBJ2-1, with D uncertain. The CDR3 spans 13 residues. The V and J ends lost 0 bases and 3 bases respectively, with 4 bases between them. The germline V gene encodes CDR1 SGHNT and CDR2 YYREEE (reference sequence). The CDR3, as DNA: TGTGCCAGCAGCTTGGACAGCTACAATGAGCAGTTCTTC. This sequence encodes CASSLDSYNEQFF. Full variable domain (missing parts from reference TRBV5-4 and TRBJ2-1): ETGVTQSPTHLIKTRGQQVTLRCSSQSGHNTVSWYQQALGQGPQFIFQYYREEENGRGNFPPRFSGLQFPNYSSELNVNALELDDSALYLCASSLDSYNEQFFGPGTRLTVL.

V and J are TRBV7-9 and TRBJ2-5; D is possibly TRBD1 (6 bases). The V end was cut by 1 base, the J end by 2 bases, with 11 bases between. This CDR3 region has 15 residues. Per the germline V gene, CDR1 is SEHNR and CDR2 is FQNEAQ (reference sequence). The CDR3 sequence: CASSLGLGTQETQYF. CDR3 nucleotides: TGTGCCAGCAGCTTAGGGTTGGGGACACAAGAGACCCAGTACTTC.

This chain uses TRBV27 with TRBJ2-4; 7 bases map to TRBD2. V lost 4 bases, J lost 0 bases, and 6 bases stayed unmatched. CDR1 and CDR2 from the germline V gene are MNHEY and SMNVEV (reference sequence). The CDR3 is made up of 16 amino acids. The CDR3 spells CASSSWDYLAKNIQYF. As DNA, the CDR3 is TGTGCCAGCAGTTCCTGGGACTATCTAGCCAAAAACATTCAGTACTTC.

The chain recombines TRBV19 with TRBJ2-3; a possible D gene is TRBD2 (6 bases). The CDR3 is 15 residues long. The V gene's germline CDR1 is LNHDA and CDR2 SQIVND (reference sequence). The V and J ends lost 5 bases and 0 bases respectively, with 12 bases between them. The CDR3 sequence: CASSVAVGSTDTQYF. The DNA of the CDR3 is TGTGCCAGTAGTGTAGCGGTCGGGAGCACAGATACGCAGTATTTT.

The rearrangement joins TRBV28 to TRBJ1-6, with D unclear. The germline V and J ends were trimmed by 2 bases and 5 bases, with 16 bases remaining between them. Germline CDR1 MDHEN, CDR2 SYDVKM. This CDR3 comprises 17 residues. The CDR3 region has the DNA TGTGCCAGCAGTTTACCACCTACCGGGAGTAATAATTCACCCCTCCACTTT. Its translation: CASSLPPTGSNNSPLHF.

CDR3 amino acids: CASSDPGTGVGEQYF. CDR3 DNA: TGTGCCAGCAGTGACCCCGGGACAGGGGTGGGCGAGCAGTACTTC. The V gene is TRBV27, the J gene TRBJ2-7; 10 nucleotides line up with TRBD1. This CDR3 has 15 residues. Germline values: CDR1 MNHEY, CDR2 SMNVEV (reference sequence). J was trimmed by 6 bases and V by 5 bases; bases with no gene match: 10.

This rearrangement joins TRBV30 to TRBJ1-5; D not certain. Trimming stripped 0 bases from V and 7 bases from J, with 10 bases between. This CDR3 is 13 amino acids long. Germline CDR1 and CDR2: GTSNPN and SVGIG (reference sequence). CDR3: CAWSVKNNQPQHF. The CDR3, as DNA: TGTGCCTGGAGTGTAAAGAACAACCAGCCCCAGCATTTT.

The chain carries TRBV9 and TRBJ2-1; TRBD2 matches 10 bases. Germline-derived CDR1 and CDR2 are SGDLS and YYNGEE. The CDR3 contains 16 residues. The V and J ends lost 0 bases and 9 bases, in that order; junction bases with no gene match: 9. This CDR3 is CASSVGPSGRLGEQFF. The CDR3 nucleotides are TGTGCCAGCAGCGTAGGTCCTAGCGGGAGATTAGGTGAGCAGTTCTTC.

V usage is TRBV30 and J usage is TRBJ1-5, with TRBD1 as a possible D gene (5 bases). The V gene lost 2 bases and the J gene lost 0 bases, with 8 bases spanning the gap. This CDR3 has 14 amino acids. The germline gives CDR1 GTSNPN, CDR2 SVGIG (reference sequence). This CDR3 is CAWSHQGSNQPQHF. The CDR3 DNA reads as TGTGCCTGGAGTCATCAGGGTAGCAATCAGCCCCAGCATTTT.

The chain employs TRBV9 and TRBJ2-7, with D possibly TRBD2 on 6 matching bases. The V gene lost 0 bases and the J gene lost 4 bases, with 14 bases spanning the gap. The CDR3 is 15 residues long. Germline values: CDR1 SGDLS, CDR2 YYNGEE. The CDR3 here is CASSVEPSGSYEQYF. The CDR3 nucleotides read TGTGCCAGCAGCGTAGAACCCAGCGGGTCATACGAGCAGTACTTC. The full variable domain, in which reference TRBV9 and TRBJ2-7 provide the parts outside the CDR3, is DSGVTQTPKHLITATGQRVTLRCSPRSGDLSVYWYQQSLDQGLQFLIQYYNGEERAKGNILERFSAQQFPDLHSELNLSSLELGDSALYFCASSVEPSGSYEQYFGPGTRLTVT.

The CDR3 reads CASSLAYEQYF. The CDR3 DNA sequence: TGTGCCAGCAGCTTAGCTTACGAGCAGTACTTC. The rearrangement links TRBV13 to TRBJ2-7; D ambiguous. Trimming stripped 1 base from V and 4 bases from J, with 2 bases between. The CDR3 runs to 11 residues. CDR1 and CDR2 from the germline V gene are PRHDT and FYEKMQ (reference sequence).

The chain employs TRBV5-1 and TRBJ2-3; 9 bases fit TRBD1. V trimming: 4 bases; J trimming: 2 bases; junction bases outside the gene matches: 5. The germline V gene encodes CDR1 SGHRS and CDR2 YFSETQ. The CDR3 consists of 15 residues. Here the CDR3 reads CASSLGQGSTDTQYF. CDR3 DNA sequence: TGCGCCAGCAGCCTAGGACAGGGGTCCACAGATACGCAGTATTTT.

The chain combines TRBV28 with TRBJ1-2; 7 bases are shared with TRBD1. The ends lost 3 bases at V and 2 bases at J; junction bases unmatched: 3. The germline CDR1 and CDR2 sequences are MDHEN and SYDVKM. The CDR3 totals 14 residues. CDR3 loop: CASSLGTENYGYTF. The CDR3 DNA reads TGTGCCAGCAGTTTGGGGACAGAGAACTATGGCTACACCTTC.

This chain connects TRBV6-5 to TRBJ1-2; D might be TRBD1 (6 bases). This CDR3 is built from 13 residues. The V gene's germline CDR1 is MNHEY and CDR2 SVGAGI. V lost 4 bases to trimming and J lost 5 bases, with 11 bases between them. The CDR3 DNA reads TGTGCCAGCAGTTTTCCGGGACAATATGGCTACACCTTC. Its translation is CASSFPGQYGYTF.

V and J are TRBV6-5 and TRBJ1-2, with 10 positions matching TRBD1. J gave up 1 base and V 8 bases, and 7 bases lay outside the gene matches. This CDR3 region has 15 residues. CDR1 and CDR2 (germline): MNHEY, SVGAGI. CDR3 in amino acids: CASGQGVGNNYGYTF. The CDR3, as DNA: TGTGCCAGCGGACAGGGGGTAGGGAATAACTATGGCTACACCTTC.

CDR3 in amino acids: CASSQDTSGYNEQFF. In DNA, the CDR3 is TGCGCCAGCAGCCAAGATACTAGCGGATACAATGAGCAGTTCTTC. The chain carries TRBV4-1 and TRBJ2-1; TRBD2 matches at 8 bases. V shed 0 bases and J 4 bases; nucleotides not matched to a gene: 2. Germline CDR1 is MGHRA and CDR2 is YSYEKL. The CDR3 contains 15 residues.

This sequence joins TRBV23-1 and TRBJ2-5, with TRBD2 matching over 13 bases. TRBV23-1 has ORF status, its function being uncertain. The length of the CDR3 is 16 residues. V was clipped by 3 bases and J by 0 bases; unmatched bases: 1. CDR3 region: CASSQGLAGYQETQYF. The CDR3 coding sequence is TGCGCCAGCAGTCAGGGACTAGCGGGGTACCAAGAGACCCAGTACTTC.

J is TRBJ1-2 and V is TRBV12-3 or TRBV12-4; TRBD1 might be the D (5 bases). There are 13 residues in the CDR3. V lost 5 bases to trimming and J lost 3 bases, with 10 bases between them. The CDR3 nucleotides read TGTGCCAGCAGTGAGGACAAGCACTATGGCTACACCTTC. Translating it yields CASSEDKHYGYTF.

The chain combines TRBV20-1 with TRBJ1-2, with a weak D call TRBD1 (5 bases). This CDR3 region has 13 residues. The V gene's germline CDR1 is DFQATT and CDR2 SNEGSKA (reference sequence). With 3 bases removed from V and 4 bases from J, the gap between germline ends came to 12 bases. CDR3 in DNA: TGCAGTGCTAGTTTGGACATGCGCTATGGCTACACCTTC. Translation gives CSASLDMRYGYTF.

This clone came up once. The rearrangement joins TRBV29-1 to TRBJ1-2; no clear D. The CDR3 covers 11 residues. Per the germline V gene, CDR1 is SQVTM and CDR2 is ANQGSEA. Deletions cut 3 bases from V and 5 bases from J, with 7 bases between. CDR3 coding DNA: TGCAGCGTTGAGCGCGGATATGGCTACACCTTC. Protein product: CSVERGYGYTF.